This T cell receptor (beta chain) originates from a study of identical twins. The CDR3 loop spans 16 amino acids. The germline V gene has CDR1 SGHTA and CDR2 FQGNSA. J lost 7 bases, V lost 5 bases, and 11 bases had no gene match. Whole-study results and caveats: Compared with models, monozygotic twins showed more out-of-frame TCR alpha sharing.

TCRdb re-called the 5' RACE reads through MiXCR, storing one row per CDR3 protein. The table records some 440,000 distinct CDR3 sequences, 20% to 30% of them present only once. Regarding this clonotype: Its antigen is not identified.

The sample was also linked to a second study, of T cells expressing NK-cell markers. That report notes: Restriction of the sorted population to alpha-beta TCR T cells was achieved in several experiments with an anti-gamma-delta TCR antibody.

The receptor was isolated from a woman between 18 and 29 years old in good health. Material: CD4+ T cells sorted from blood. V gene TRBV7-2 combines with J gene TRBJ2-2, with 9 bases identical to TRBD1. CDR3 protein: CASSIRPTGGFGELFF. CDR3 in DNA: TGTGCCAGCAGCATCCGTCCGACAGGGGGATTCGGGGAGCTGTTTTTT.